The entry below gives a single T cell receptor (beta chain) sequence along with its context. The record originates from a study of blood T cell repertoires in COVID-19. The data were produced by immunoSEQ multiplex PCR, yet TCRdb's version contains in-frame clones alone and is incomplete. This table holds some 330,000 clones, around 87% found once. The CDR3 length is 14 residues. Germline-derived CDR1 and CDR2 are SNHLY and FYNNEI. V lost 6 bases and J lost 5; bases outside the gene matches: 7. The genes are TRBV2 and TRBJ2-5; 9 nucleotides align to TRBD1. The source is a man aged 35-49 years in a cohort exposed to, infected with or recovered from COVID-19 (not recorded which). The sample was PBMCs or T cells enriched from blood (not recorded which). CDR3 nucleotides: TGTGCCAGCAGGAAACAGGGGGCCGACGAGACCCAGTACTTC. This codes for CASRKQGADETQYF.